Presented here are 19 T cell receptor beta chains from one specimen sequenced in a study of CD8+ T cells in alopecia areata (dated by TCRdb to between 2017 and 2018). The library came from the immunoSEQ multiplex PCR assay. RNA was extracted from all samples and reverse transcribed into cDNA as template for TCR sequencing. As stored in TCRdb, this immuneACCESS dataset retains in-frame rearrangements with V and J assigned. A fraction of the clones does not appear; measured against another copy, unresolved V genes explain less than half of the discrepancy, and the remainder lacks a known reason. The sample profile shows roughly 150,000 clones; 62% of them were found once. The top ten clones comprise 35% to 45% of the sample. The material sequenced was CD8+ T cells sorted from blood. The receptors originated from a human donor in good health.

This chain links TRBV4-1 with TRBJ2-5; 9 positions match TRBD2. The CDR3 consists of 16 residues. V trimming: 0 bases; J trimming: 3 bases; junction bases outside the gene matches: 5. The germline CDR1 and CDR2 sequences are MGHRA and YSYEKL. CDR3: CASSQDWVAGEETQYF. The CDR3 DNA sequence: TGCGCCAGCAGCCAAGATTGGGTAGCGGGAGAAGAGACCCAGTACTTC.

The chain couples TRBV7-9 to TRBJ2-5, with TRBD2 matching over 7 bases. J was trimmed by 3 bases and V by 5 bases; bases with no gene match: 6. This CDR3 contains 14 residues. Germline V CDR1 and CDR2: SEHNR, FQNEAQ (reference sequence). CDR3 amino acids: CASSPPREKETQYF. In DNA form, the CDR3 reads TGTGCCAGCAGCCCTCCGCGGGAGAAAGAGACCCAGTACTTC.

The chain has TRBV13 and TRBJ1-2; 11 bases match TRBD1. There are 15 residues in the CDR3. The V gene end was trimmed by 5 bases and the J gene end by 3 bases; junction bases not matched to a gene: 5. Germline V gives CDR1 PRHDT, CDR2 FYEKMQ (reference sequence). The CDR3: CASSGRTGGDYGYTF. The CDR3 DNA reads TGTGCCAGCAGCGGGCGGACAGGGGGCGACTATGGCTACACCTTC. The full variable domain, rest sourced from reference TRBV13 and TRBJ1-2, is AAGVIQSPRHLIKEKRETATLKCYPIPRHDTVYWYQQGPGQDPQFLISFYEKMQSDKGSIPDRFSAQQFSDYHSELNMSSLELGDSALYFCASSGRTGGDYGYTFGSGTRLTVV.

This chain joins TRBV13 and TRBJ2-6; no clear D gene. The CDR3 runs to 17 residues. The germline CDR1 and CDR2 sequences are PRHDT and FYEKMQ (reference sequence). The V and J ends lost 1 base and 1 base respectively, with 11 bases between them. This CDR3 reads CASSLARLGSGANVLTF. As DNA, the CDR3 is TGTGCCAGCAGCTTAGCTCGATTAGGGTCTGGGGCCAACGTCCTGACTTTC.

A few counts support this clone. The gene calls are TRBV4-1 and TRBJ2-5; possibly TRBD2 for D (5 bases). CDR3 size: 17 residues. Germline V gives CDR1 MGHRA, CDR2 YSYEKL. V was shortened by 4 bases and J by 1 base, with 19 bases between the two germline ends. The CDR3 region has the DNA TGCGCCAGCAGCCTCGGGCAGGCCAGCGGAGCCCAAGAGACCCAGTACTTC. Protein product: CASSLGQASGAQETQYF.

This clone was seen a handful of times. Other nucleotide sequences from this sample produce the same CDR3. The rearrangement uses TRBV29-1 and TRBJ2-7, with D possibly TRBD1 on 6 matching bases. With 6 bases removed from V and 4 bases from J, the gap between germline ends came to 10 bases. There are 11 residues in the CDR3. Germline values: CDR1 SQVTM, CDR2 ANQGSEA. The CDR3 reads CSVVQGYEQYF. The CDR3 DNA is TGCAGCGTGGTACAGGGTTACGAGCAGTACTTC.

On this clone itself: At the DNA level, this CDR3 is encoded by other sequences in the same sample as well. The chain recombines TRBV6-5 with TRBJ1-5; no definite D call. The germline V gene has CDR1 MNHEY and CDR2 SVGAGI. Trimming took off 3 bases at V and 3 bases at J, with 6 bases between the two ends. CDR3 size: 13 residues. The CDR3 nucleotides are TGTGCCAGCAGTTATGGAGTCAATCAGCCCCAGCATTTT. As protein: CASSYGVNQPQHF.

The chain couples TRBV2 to TRBJ2-3, with D perhaps assigned TRBD1 or TRBD2 (6 bases each). Between the trimmed V and J ends, which lost 2 bases and 0 bases, there was a span of 12 bases. The CDR3 contains 16 residues. In germline, CDR1 is SNHLY, CDR2 FYNNEI. DNA of the CDR3: TGTGCCAGCAGTGAATCTGGGGGGCCAAGCACAGATACGCAGTATTTT. Translation gives CASSESGGPSTDTQYF.

V usage is TRBV30 and J usage is TRBJ2-1; D is unclear. The V end lost 1 base, the J end lost 5 bases, and 6 bases lay between the germline ends. CDR1 and CDR2 from the germline V gene are GTSNPN and SVGIG (reference sequence). The CDR3 is 12 amino acids. The CDR3 DNA sequence: TGTGCCTGGAGTGAGAATGACAATGAGCAGTTCTTC. Protein product: CAWSENDNEQFF.

V is TRBV4-1 and J is TRBJ2-7; possibly TRBD2 for D (5 bases). Per the germline V gene, CDR1 is MGHRA and CDR2 is YSYEKL. The CDR3 extends over 16 amino acids. V lost 3 bases to trimming and J lost 7 bases, with 22 bases between them. The CDR3 loop is CASSHHEDWYGGEQYF. The CDR3 DNA reads TGCGCCAGCAGCCACCACGAGGACTGGTACGGCGGGGAGCAGTACTTC.

The chain has TRBV29-1 and TRBJ2-7, with a possible D match to TRBD2 (6 bases). Trimming left V 3 bases short and J 0 bases short, with 18 bases between. The CDR3 is 16 amino acids. Germline V CDR1 and CDR2: SQVTM, ANQGSEA. As DNA, the CDR3 is TGCAGCGTTGAGGTGATGGCGGCGGGATTCTCCTACGAGCAGTACTTC. Protein product: CSVEVMAAGFSYEQYF.

This chain joins TRBV27 and TRBJ2-5, with no clear D. With 5 bases removed from V and 2 bases from J, the gap between germline ends came to 3 bases. The CDR3 runs 11 residues. Germline lookup yields CDR1 MNHEY and CDR2 SMNVEV (reference sequence). The CDR3 protein is CASSGQETQYF. For the CDR3, the DNA is TGTGCCAGCAGTGGACAAGAGACCCAGTACTTC.

V gene TRBV25-1 combines with J gene TRBJ2-1, with D perhaps matching TRBD2 (6 bases). The CDR3 totals 10 residues. Germline CDR1 MGHDK, CDR2 SYGVNS. Trimming removed 6 bases at V and 9 bases at J, with 6 bases between. CDR3 protein: CASSGSEQFF. The DNA for the CDR3 is TGTGCCAGCAGCGGGAGTGAGCAGTTCTTC.

The V call is TRBV9, the J call TRBJ2-1; D unclear. The CDR3 is 13 amino acids. V lost 0 bases and J lost 5, with 6 bases in between. Germline loops: CDR1 SGDLS, CDR2 YYNGEE. CDR3 nucleotide sequence: TGTGCCAGCAGCGTAGGATTCAACAATGAGCAGTTCTTC. This translates into CASSVGFNNEQFF.

Comment on this clone: At the DNA level, this CDR3 is encoded by other sequences in the same sample as well. This rearrangement joins TRBV4-1 to TRBJ2-5; 10 nucleotides match TRBD1. The CDR3 runs to 15 residues. Germline V gene lookup returns CDR1 MGHRA and CDR2 YSYEKL. V was pared by 3 bases and J by 3 bases, with 4 bases of the junction left unmatched. In DNA form, the CDR3 reads TGCGCCAGCAGCCATCCCGGGACAGGGGAAGAGACCCAGTACTTC. It translates to CASSHPGTGEETQYF.

The V gene is TRBV7-9, the J gene TRBJ2-5; unclear D gene. CDR3 length: 14 amino acids. Germline V gene sequence: CDR1 SEHNR, CDR2 FQNEAQ (reference sequence). Deletions cut 2 bases from V and 4 bases from J, with 11 bases between. CDR3 bases: TGTGCCAGCAGCTTACTAGAGGACGTAGAGACCCAGTACTTC. It specifies CASSLLEDVETQYF.

There are a few counts of this clone. The chain joins TRBV29-1 to TRBJ2-7, with a possible D match to TRBD1 (5 bases). The CDR3 spans 18 residues. V lost 1 base and J 3 bases, leaving 25 bases between the germline ends. Germline CDR1 reads SQVTM; CDR2 reads ANQGSEA. The CDR3 sequence is CSVEVRNAQGNSDYEQYF. In DNA, the CDR3 is TGCAGCGTTGAAGTTCGCAACGCCCAGGGAAATTCGGACTACGAGCAGTACTTC.

This chain joins TRBV2 and TRBJ2-1; the D is unclear. CDR1 SNHLY and CDR2 FYNNEI come from the germline V gene. The V end was cut by 8 bases, the J end by 8 bases, with 13 bases between. The CDR3 extends over 12 amino acids. The CDR3 loop is CASPRTYDEQFF. The CDR3 coding sequence is TGTGCCAGCCCTCGAACATACGATGAGCAGTTCTTC.

This clone was observed a few times. The rearrangement uses TRBV9 and TRBJ2-6, with no clear D. This CDR3 spans 14 amino acids. The V gene's germline CDR1 is SGDLS and CDR2 YYNGEE. Trimming cost V 3 bases and J 2 bases, with 6 bases left between them. The DNA of the CDR3 is TGTGCCAGCAGCGAGTGGGCTGGGGCCAACGTCCTGACTTTC. This codes for CASSEWAGANVLTF.